What follows describes a single T cell receptor beta chain. This sample was taken from a study of blood T cell repertoires in COVID-19. Study details: Acute and convalescent COVID-19 samples came from the United States, Italy and Spain. T cells, B-cell-depleted T cells, or PBMCs supplied cDNA or gDNA.

The V gene lost 2 bases and the J gene lost 9 bases, with 10 bases spanning the gap. CDR1 and CDR2 (germline): MNHEY, SVGAGI. This CDR3 is built from 12 residues. Source study methods: Amplification from reference gene primers served as the basis for estimated nucleated cell counts. The repertoire was sequenced with immunoSEQ multiplex PCR; TCRdb's copy has only in-frame clones and lacks some. V and J calls and clone size are given by that table; D and trimming were obtained from the DNA. The sample includes a few hundred thousand clones, approximately 86% of them seen just once. The receptor comes from a woman in her seventies with active or convalescent COVID-19. Sequencing was performed on peripheral blood. The chain employs TRBV6-5 and TRBJ1-1; D uncertain. This CDR3 is CASSYRGAQAFF. In nucleotides, the CDR3 is TGTGCCAGCAGTTACCGGGGTGCGCAAGCTTTCTTT.